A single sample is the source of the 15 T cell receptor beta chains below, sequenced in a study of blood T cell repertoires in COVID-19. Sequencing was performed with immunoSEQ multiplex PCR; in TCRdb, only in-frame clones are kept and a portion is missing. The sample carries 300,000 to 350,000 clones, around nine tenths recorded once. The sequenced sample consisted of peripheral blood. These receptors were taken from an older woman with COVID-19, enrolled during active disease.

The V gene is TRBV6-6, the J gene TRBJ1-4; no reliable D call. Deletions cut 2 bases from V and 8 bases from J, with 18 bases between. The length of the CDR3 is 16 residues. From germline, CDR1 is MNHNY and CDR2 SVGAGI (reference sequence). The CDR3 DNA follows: TGTGCCAGCAGTTACCTCCCCCATGGTCAGTGGGAAAAACTGTTTTTT. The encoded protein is CASSYLPHGQWEKLFF.

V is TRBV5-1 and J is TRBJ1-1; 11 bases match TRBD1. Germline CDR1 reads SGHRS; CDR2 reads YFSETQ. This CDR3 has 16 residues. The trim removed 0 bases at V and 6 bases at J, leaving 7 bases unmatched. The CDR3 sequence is CASSLGDRGSSAEAFF. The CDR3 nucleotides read TGCGCCAGCAGCTTGGGGGACAGGGGGTCTAGTGCTGAAGCTTTCTTT.

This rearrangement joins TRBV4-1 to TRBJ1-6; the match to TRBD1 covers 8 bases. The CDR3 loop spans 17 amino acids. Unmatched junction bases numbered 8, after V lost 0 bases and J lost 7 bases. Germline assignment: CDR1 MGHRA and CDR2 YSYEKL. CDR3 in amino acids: CASSQDRGDRGNSPLHF. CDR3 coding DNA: TGCGCCAGCAGCCAAGATAGGGGAGACAGGGGAAATTCACCCCTCCACTTT.

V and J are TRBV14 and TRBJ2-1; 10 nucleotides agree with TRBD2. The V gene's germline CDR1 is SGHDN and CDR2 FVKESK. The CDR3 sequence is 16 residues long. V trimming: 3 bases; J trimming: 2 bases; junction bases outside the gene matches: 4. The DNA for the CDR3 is TGTGCCAGCAGCCAGTTCAGCGGGGGGGCCTACAATGAGCAGTTCTTC. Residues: CASSQFSGGAYNEQFF.

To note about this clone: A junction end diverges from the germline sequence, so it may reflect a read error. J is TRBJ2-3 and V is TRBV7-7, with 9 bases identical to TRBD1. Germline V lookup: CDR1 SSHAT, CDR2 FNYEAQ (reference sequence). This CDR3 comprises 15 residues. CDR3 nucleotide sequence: TGTGCTAGCAGCTCCGGGACAGGGTTCACAGATACGCAGTATTTT. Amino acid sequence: CASSSGTGFTDTQYF.

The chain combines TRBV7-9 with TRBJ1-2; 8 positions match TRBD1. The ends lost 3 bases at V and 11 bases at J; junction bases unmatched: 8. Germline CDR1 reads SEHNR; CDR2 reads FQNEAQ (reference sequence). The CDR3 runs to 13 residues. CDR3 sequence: CASSFPGQARYTF. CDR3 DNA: TGTGCCAGCAGCTTTCCGGGACAGGCTCGGTACACCTTC. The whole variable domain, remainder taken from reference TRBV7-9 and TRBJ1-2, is DTGVSQNPRHKITKRGQNVTFRCDPISEHNRLYWYRQTLGQGPEFLTYFQNEAQLEKSRLLSDRFSAERPKGSFSTLEIQRTEQGDSAMYLCASSFPGQARYTFGSGTRLTVV.

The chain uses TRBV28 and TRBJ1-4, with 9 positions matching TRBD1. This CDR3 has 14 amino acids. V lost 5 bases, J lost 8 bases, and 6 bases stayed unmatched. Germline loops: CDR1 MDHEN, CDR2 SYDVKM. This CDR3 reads CASSEQGAQEKLFF. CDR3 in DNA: TGTGCCAGCAGTGAACAGGGGGCGCAGGAAAAACTGTTTTTT.

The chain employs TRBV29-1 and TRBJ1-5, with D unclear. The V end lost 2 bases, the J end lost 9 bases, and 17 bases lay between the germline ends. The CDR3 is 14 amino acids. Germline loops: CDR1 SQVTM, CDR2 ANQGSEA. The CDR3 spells CSVELEVLAGPQHF. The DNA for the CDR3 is TGCAGCGTTGAACTGGAAGTCCTAGCGGGGCCCCAGCATTTT.

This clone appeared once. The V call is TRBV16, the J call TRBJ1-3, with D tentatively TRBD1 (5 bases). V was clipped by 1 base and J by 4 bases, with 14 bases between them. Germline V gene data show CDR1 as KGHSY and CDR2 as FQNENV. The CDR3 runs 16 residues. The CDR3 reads CASSQFGGAGGNTIYF. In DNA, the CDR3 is TGTGCCAGCAGCCAATTCGGCGGGGCAGGAGGAAACACCATATATTTT.

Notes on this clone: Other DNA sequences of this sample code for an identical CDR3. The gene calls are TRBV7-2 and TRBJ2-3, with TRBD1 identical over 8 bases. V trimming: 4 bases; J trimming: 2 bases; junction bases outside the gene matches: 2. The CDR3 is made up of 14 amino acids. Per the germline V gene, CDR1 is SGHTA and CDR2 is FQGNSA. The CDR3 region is CASSSDRVTDTQYF. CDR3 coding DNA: TGTGCCAGCAGCTCGGACAGGGTCACAGATACGCAGTATTTT.

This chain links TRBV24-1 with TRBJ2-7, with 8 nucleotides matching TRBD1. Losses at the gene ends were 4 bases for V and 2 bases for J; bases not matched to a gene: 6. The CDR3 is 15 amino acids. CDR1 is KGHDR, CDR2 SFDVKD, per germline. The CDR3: CATSDPGQATYEQYF. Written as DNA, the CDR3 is TGTGCCACCAGTGACCCGGGACAGGCCACCTACGAGCAGTACTTC.

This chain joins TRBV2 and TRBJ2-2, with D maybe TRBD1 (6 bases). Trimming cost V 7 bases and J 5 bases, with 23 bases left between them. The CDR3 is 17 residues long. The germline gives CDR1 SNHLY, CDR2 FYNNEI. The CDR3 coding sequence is TGTGCCAGCATCCCGAGGTCCGGCCGAAGGGGGACCGGGGAGCTGTTTTTT. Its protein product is CASIPRSGRRGTGELFF. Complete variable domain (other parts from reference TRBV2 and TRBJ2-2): EPEVTQTPSHQVTQMGQEVILRCVPISNHLYFYWYRQILGQKVEFLVSFYNNEISEKSEIFDDQFSVERPDGSNFTLKIRSTKLEDSAMYFCASIPRSGRRGTGELFFGEGSRLTVL.

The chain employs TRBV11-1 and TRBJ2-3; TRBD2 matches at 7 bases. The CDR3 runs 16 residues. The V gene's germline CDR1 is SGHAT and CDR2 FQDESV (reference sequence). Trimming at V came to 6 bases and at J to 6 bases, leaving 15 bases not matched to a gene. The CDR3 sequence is CASSPFGTTISDTQYF. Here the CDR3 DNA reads TGTGCCAGCAGTCCATTCGGGACTACAATCTCGGATACGCAGTATTTT.

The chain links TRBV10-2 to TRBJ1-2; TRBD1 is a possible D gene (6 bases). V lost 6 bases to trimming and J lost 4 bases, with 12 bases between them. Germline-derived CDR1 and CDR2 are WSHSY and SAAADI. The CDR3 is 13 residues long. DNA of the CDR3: TGCGCCAGCAGACTGACAGGATTCTATGGCTACACCTTC. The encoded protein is CASRLTGFYGYTF.

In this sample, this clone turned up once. Here the CDR3 reads CASSPGGGTNTGELFF. The CDR3 nucleotides are TGTGCCAGCAGCCCGGGAGGCGGGACGAACACCGGGGAGCTGTTTTTT. The chain couples TRBV5-4 to TRBJ2-2; 7 positions match TRBD2. V lost 4 bases to trimming and J lost 0 bases; unmatched junction nucleotides: 6. Germline lookup yields CDR1 SGHNT and CDR2 YYREEE (reference sequence). The CDR3 loop spans 16 amino acids.